This TCR beta chain derives from a study of cytomegalovirus exposure and HLA in healthy donors. Study background: Genetic ancestry analysis placed around 76% of the 398 donors that were genotyped in the Caucasian-associated cluster.

Use of 60 Vbeta and 13 Jbeta primers characterized the PCR. In the original workflow: A follow-up analysis tallied about 88 million unique TCR beta chains, 9 million to 11 million shared. Repertoires were generated with immunoSEQ multiplex PCR, while TCRdb's copy carries only in-frame clones and drops some. V and J calls and clone size come straight from that table; D and trimming were deduced from the DNA. The table shows about 140,000 clones, with about 80% occurring only once. On this clone itself: Its antigen is currently unknown.

Everyone who donated was a healthy bone marrow donor. Overall study results and limits: CMV serostatus alone was available as immune exposure information.

V shed 4 bases and J shed 4 bases, with 14 bases lying between them. Per germline, CDR1 KGHSH and CDR2 LQKENI. CDR3 length: 15 amino acids. The clonotype was recovered from a man aged 25-45 years in good health and CMV-seropositive. J is TRBJ1-5 and V is TRBV18, with a weak D call TRBD1 (6 bases). The sequenced sample was PBMCs. CDR3 nucleotide sequence: TGTGCCAGCTCACTGGAGGACAGTCAAAATCAGCCCCAGCATTTT. It is translated as CASSLEDSQNQPQHF.